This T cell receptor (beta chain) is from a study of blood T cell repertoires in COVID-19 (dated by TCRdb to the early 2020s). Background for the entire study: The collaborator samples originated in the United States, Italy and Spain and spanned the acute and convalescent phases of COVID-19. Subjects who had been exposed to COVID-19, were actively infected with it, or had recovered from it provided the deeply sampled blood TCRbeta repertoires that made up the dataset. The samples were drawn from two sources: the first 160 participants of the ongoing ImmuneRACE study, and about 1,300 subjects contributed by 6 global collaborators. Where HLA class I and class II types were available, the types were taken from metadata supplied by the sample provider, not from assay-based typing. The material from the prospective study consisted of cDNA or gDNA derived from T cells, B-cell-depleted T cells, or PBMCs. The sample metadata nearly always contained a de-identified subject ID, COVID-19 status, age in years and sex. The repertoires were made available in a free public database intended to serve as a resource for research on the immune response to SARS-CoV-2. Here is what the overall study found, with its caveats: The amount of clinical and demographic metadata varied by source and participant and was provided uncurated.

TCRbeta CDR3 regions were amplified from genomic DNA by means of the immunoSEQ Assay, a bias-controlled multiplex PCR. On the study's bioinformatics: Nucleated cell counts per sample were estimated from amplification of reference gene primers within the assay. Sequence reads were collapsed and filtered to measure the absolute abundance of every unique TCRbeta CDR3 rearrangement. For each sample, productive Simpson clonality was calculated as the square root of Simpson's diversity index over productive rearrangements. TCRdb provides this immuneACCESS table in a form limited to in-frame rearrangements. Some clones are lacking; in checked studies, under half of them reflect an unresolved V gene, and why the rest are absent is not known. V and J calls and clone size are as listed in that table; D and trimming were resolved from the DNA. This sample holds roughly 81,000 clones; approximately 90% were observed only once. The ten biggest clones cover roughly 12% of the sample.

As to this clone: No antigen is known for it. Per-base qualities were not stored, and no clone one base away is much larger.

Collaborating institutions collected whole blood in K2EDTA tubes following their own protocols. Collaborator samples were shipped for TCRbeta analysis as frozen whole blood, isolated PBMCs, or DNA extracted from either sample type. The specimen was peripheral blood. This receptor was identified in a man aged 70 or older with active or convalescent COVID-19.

The nucleotides read TGTGCCAGTAGTCTACGCGGGGGAACCCTAAACGAGCAGTACTTC. Its protein product is CASSLRGGTLNEQYF. The sequence links TRBV19 to TRBJ2-7, with 7 bases matching TRBD2. From the cysteine through the phenylalanine, the CDR3 covers 15 amino acids. Of the read, only the CDR3 DNA is kept; its 45 bases are in frame from base 1. CDR1 is given as LNHDA and CDR2 as SQIVND, both from the germline V gene (reference sequence). Trimming takes 5 bases off V and 5 bases off J; junction bases not matched to a gene: 12.